The clone carrying this T cell receptor (beta chain) was counted a single time. This entry is derived from a study of cytomegalovirus exposure and HLA in healthy donors. The PCR ran on 60 Vbeta and 13 Jbeta primers. The table came from immunoSEQ multiplex PCR; TCRdb's copy has only in-frame clones and leaves some out. The data hold about 200,000 clones, with 70% to 80% observed a single time. The sequenced material came from PBMCs. The clonotype originates from a woman aged 45-65 years in good health and CMV-seronegative.

This CDR3 reads CASSTTGGLTEAFF. DNA of the CDR3: TGTGCCAGTAGTACGACAGGGGGGCTCACTGAAGCTTTCTTT. This chain connects TRBV19 to TRBJ1-1; 9 positions match TRBD1. CDR1 is LNHDA, CDR2 SQIVND, per germline (reference sequence). This CDR3 has 14 amino acids. The V segment lost 4 bases and the J segment 4 bases; nucleotides outside the gene matches: 4. The variable domain in full, completed from reference TRBV19 and TRBJ1-1, reads DGGITQSPKYLFRKEGQNVTLSCEQNLNHDAMYWYRQDPGQGLRLIYYSQIVNDFQKGDIAEGYSVSREKKESFPLTVTSAQKNPTAFYLCASSTTGGLTEAFFGQGTRLTVV.